These 3 T cell receptor beta chains were all obtained from the same sample, sequenced in a study of spatial heterogeneity in lung cancer. Regarding time point: blood at routine non-recurrence follow-up after resection. MiXCR, run by TCRdb on the 5' RACE reads, gives a single entry per CDR3 protein. Seen here are roughly 17,000 distinct CDR3 sequences, 10% observed once, and the top ten hold 35% to 40%. Specimen: PBMCs, collected at follow-up. The receptors derive from a female donor with early-stage non-small cell lung cancer.

This clonotype was seen repeatedly, ten times or more. This chain connects TRBV6-5 to TRBJ2-1; D gene unclear. The V end was cut by 5 bases, the J end by 7 bases, with 18 bases between. The CDR3 consists of 15 residues. Germline CDR1 MNHEY, CDR2 SVGAGI. The CDR3 bases are TGTGCCAGCAGTGGTTATAAGGGATGGGGAAATGAGCAGTTCTTC. Amino acid sequence: CASSGYKGWGNEQFF.

This clonotype was seen ten or more times. The rearrangement joins TRBV18 to TRBJ2-7; D is possibly TRBD2 (6 bases). Trimming removed 2 bases at V and 3 bases at J, with 11 bases between. CDR1 is KGHSH, CDR2 LQKENI, per germline. This CDR3 spans 14 amino acids. The chain's CDR3 is CASSPKRGNYEQYF. For the CDR3, the DNA is TGTGCCAGCTCACCAAAACGGGGGAACTACGAGCAGTACTTC.

Ten or more counts support this clonotype. The chain couples TRBV27 to TRBJ1-2, with D maybe TRBD1 (6 bases). Per germline, CDR1 MNHEY and CDR2 SMNVEV (reference sequence). The CDR3 runs 13 residues. V was pared by 5 bases and J by 4 bases, with 11 bases between. CDR3 residues: CASSQGGPYGYTF. The CDR3 bases are TGTGCCAGCAGTCAAGGGGGACCCTATGGCTACACCTTC.